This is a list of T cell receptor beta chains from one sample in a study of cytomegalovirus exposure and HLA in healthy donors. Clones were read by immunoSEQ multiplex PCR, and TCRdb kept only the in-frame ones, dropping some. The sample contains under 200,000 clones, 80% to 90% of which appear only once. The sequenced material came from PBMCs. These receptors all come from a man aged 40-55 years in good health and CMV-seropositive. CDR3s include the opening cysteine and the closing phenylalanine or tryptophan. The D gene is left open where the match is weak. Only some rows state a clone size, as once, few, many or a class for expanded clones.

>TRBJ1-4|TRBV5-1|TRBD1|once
TGCGCCAGCAGCTTGACCACCGGGACAGGGGTTGCAACTAATGAAAAACTGTTTTTT
CASSLTTGTGVATNEKLFF
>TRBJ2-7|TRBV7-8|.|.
TGTGCCGCCGGACAGTATCGCTACGAGCAGTACTTC
CAAGQYRYEQYF
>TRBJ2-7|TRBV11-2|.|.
TGTGCCAGCAGGGGAGGGACAAACGAGCAGTACTTC
CASRGGTNEQYF
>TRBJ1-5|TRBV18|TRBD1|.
TGTGCCAGCTCCCGGGACAGAGATCGGCCCCAGCATTTT
CASSRDRDRPQHF
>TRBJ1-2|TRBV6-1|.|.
TGTGCCAGCAGTGAATTGGAGACCTATGGCTACACCTTC
CASSELETYGYTF
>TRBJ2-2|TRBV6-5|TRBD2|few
TGTGCCAGCAGTCTAGCGGGAGAATGGACCGGGGAGCTGTTTTTT
CASSLAGEWTGELFF
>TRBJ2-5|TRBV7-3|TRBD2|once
TGTGCCAGCAGCTTAAATGGGGAGGGTCCGTACTTC
CASSLNGEGPYF
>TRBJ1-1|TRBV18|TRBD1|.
TGTGCCAGCTCACCACCCAGGACAGGGGGTTCTGAAGCTTTCTTT
CASSPPRTGGSEAFF
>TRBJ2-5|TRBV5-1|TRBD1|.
TGCGCCAGCAGCCCTCTCACGACAGGGTCGGGGGAGACCCAGTACTTC
CASSPLTTGSGETQYF
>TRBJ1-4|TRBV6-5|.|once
TGTGCCAGCAGCCGGGTCAGGGGAGATGAAAAACTGTTTTTT
CASSRVRGDEKLFF
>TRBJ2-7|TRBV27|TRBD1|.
TGTGCCAGCACCTGGACAGGGGGTACGTACGAGCAGTACTTC
CASTWTGGTYEQYF
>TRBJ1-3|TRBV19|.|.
TGTGCCAGTAGTATATCCGGAGCAAGCACCTCTGGAAACACCATATATTTT
CASSISGASTSGNTIYF
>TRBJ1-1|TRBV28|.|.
TGTGCCAGCAGTGTAGAGGGCCGATCTGAAGCTTTCTTT
CASSVEGRSEAFF
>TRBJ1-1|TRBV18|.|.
TGTGCCAGCTCCCCACTACCCGACACATTGAACACTGAAGCTTTCTTT
CASSPLPDTLNTEAFF
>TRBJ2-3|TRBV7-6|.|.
TGTGCCAGCAGCTTGGGGGGGCTCACGGGGGATACGCAGTATTTT
CASSLGGLTGDTQYF
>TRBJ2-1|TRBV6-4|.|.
TGTGCCAGCAGCCGACAGGCTACTCCTTTGTTCTCCTACAATGAGCAGTTCTTC
CASSRQATPLFSYNEQFF
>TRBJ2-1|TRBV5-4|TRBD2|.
TGTGCCAGCAGCTTGGGACTAGCATCTCCCCCGCTAGAGCAGTTCTTC
CASSLGLASPPLEQFF
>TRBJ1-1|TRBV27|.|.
TGTGCCAGCATACTGAGAACTGAAGCTTTCTTT
CASILRTEAFF
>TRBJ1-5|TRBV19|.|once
TGTGCCAGTAGAGAACAGGGCAATCAGCCCCAGCATTTT
CASREQGNQPQHF
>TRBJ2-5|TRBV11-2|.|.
TGTGCCAGCAGCCCCCTTCGACAGTGGGAGACCCAGTACTTC
CASSPLRQWETQYF
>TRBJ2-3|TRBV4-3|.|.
TGCGCCAGCAGCCCCCGCAAGGACTATACTCCAGATACGCAGTATTTT
CASSPRKDYTPDTQYF
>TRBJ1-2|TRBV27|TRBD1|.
TGTGCCAGCAGAACAGGGGACCACTATGGCTACACCTTC
CASRTGDHYGYTF
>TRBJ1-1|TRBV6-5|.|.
TGTGCCAGCAGTTACTCTCCCGACACCCTGAACACTGAAGCTTTCTTT
CASSYSPDTLNTEAFF
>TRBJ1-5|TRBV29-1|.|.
TGCAGCGTTGCACAGGATAGCAATCAGCCCCAGCATTTT
CSVAQDSNQPQHF
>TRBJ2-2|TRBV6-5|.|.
TGTGCCAGCAGCGGCACAGGGCACGCCGGGGAGCTGTTTTTT
CASSGTGHAGELFF
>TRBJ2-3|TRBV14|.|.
TGTGCCAGCAGCCAAGATTTTGTTCTCCGGGGCACAGATACGCAGTATTTT
CASSQDFVLRGTDTQYF
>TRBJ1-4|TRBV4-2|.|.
TGTGCCAGCAGCCAAGACCTTTCCGCGGGCGTAAATGAAAAACTGTTTTTT
CASSQDLSAGVNEKLFF
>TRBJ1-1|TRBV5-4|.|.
TGTGCCAGCACCTTTAGCGGGACACGAGCTTTCTTT
CASTFSGTRAFF
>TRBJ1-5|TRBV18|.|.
TGTGCCAGCTCACCAGGGCAGGGTGAGCGAGAGCCCCAGCATTTT
CASSPGQGEREPQHF
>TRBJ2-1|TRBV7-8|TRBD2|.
TGTGCCAGCAGCCTCCTGGGGAGGGAGGGCACTGAGCAGTTCTTC
CASSLLGREGTEQFF
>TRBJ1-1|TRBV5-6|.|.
TGTGCCAGCAGCTTGGTTTCTAGCTGGGACACTGAAGCTTTCTTT
CASSLVSSWDTEAFF
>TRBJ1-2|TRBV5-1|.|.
TGCGCCAGCAAGGCGGGAGGGAACTATGGCTACACCTTC
CASKAGGNYGYTF
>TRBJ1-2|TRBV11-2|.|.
TGTGCCAGCAGCCAGTCTAACAGTTTCTATGGCTACACCTTC
CASSQSNSFYGYTF
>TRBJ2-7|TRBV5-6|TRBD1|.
TGTGCCACCCGGGACAGGGGAGCCTACGAGCAGTACTTC
CATRDRGAYEQYF
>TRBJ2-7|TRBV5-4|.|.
TGTGCCAGCAGCTACGGGACTCGAGGGGATTACGAGCAGTACTTC
CASSYGTRGDYEQYF
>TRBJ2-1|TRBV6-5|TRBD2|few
TGTGCCAGCAGTTACTCACTAGCGGTAAACAATGAGCAGTTCTTC
CASSYSLAVNNEQFF